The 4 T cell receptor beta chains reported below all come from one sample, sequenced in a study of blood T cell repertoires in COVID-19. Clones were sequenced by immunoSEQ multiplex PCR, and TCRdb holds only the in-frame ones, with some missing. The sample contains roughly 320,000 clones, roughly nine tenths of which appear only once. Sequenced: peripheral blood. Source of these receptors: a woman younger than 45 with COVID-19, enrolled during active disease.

CDR3 protein: CASSVGDRGGIQETQYF. Here the CDR3 DNA reads TGTGCCAGCAGCGTAGGGGACAGGGGAGGTATACAAGAGACCCAGTACTTC. This rearrangement joins TRBV9 to TRBJ2-5; 10 nucleotides match TRBD1. V shed 0 bases, J shed 2 bases, and the junction held 7 bases outside the gene matches. Germline CDR1 reads SGDLS; CDR2 reads YYNGEE. The CDR3 has 17 residues.

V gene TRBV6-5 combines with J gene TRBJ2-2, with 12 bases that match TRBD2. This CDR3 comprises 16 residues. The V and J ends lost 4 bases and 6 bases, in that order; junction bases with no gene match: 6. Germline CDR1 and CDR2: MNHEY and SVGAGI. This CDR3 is CASSFRLAGEPGELFF. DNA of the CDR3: TGTGCCAGCAGTTTCCGACTAGCGGGGGAACCCGGGGAGCTGTTTTTT.

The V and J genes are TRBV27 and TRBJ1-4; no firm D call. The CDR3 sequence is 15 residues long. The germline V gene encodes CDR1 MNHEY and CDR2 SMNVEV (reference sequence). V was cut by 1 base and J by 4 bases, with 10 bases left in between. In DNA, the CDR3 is TGTGCCAGCAGTTTATATGGGCCCCTTAATGAAAAACTGTTTTTT. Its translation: CASSLYGPLNEKLFF.

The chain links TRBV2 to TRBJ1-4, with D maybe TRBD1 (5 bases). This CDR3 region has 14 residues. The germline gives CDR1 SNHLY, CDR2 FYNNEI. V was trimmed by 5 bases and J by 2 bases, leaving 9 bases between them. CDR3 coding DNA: TGTGCCAGCAGTCCGACAGCGACTAATGAAAAACTGTTTTTT. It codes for CASSPTATNEKLFF.